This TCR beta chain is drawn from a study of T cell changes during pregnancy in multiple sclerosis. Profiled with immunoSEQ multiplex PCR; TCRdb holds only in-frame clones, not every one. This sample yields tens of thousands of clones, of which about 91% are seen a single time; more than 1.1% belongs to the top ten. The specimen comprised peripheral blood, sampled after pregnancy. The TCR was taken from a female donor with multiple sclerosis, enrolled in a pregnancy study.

This chain's CDR3 is CASFPLGSGSYEQYF. Written as DNA, the CDR3 is TGTGCCAGCTTTCCCTTAGGTAGCGGGAGCTACGAGCAGTACTTC. V is TRBV27 and J is TRBJ2-7, with 9 nucleotides matching TRBD2. Germline CDR1 MNHEY, CDR2 SMNVEV (reference sequence). The CDR3 contains 15 residues. V lost 8 bases, J lost 3 bases, and 11 bases stayed unmatched.